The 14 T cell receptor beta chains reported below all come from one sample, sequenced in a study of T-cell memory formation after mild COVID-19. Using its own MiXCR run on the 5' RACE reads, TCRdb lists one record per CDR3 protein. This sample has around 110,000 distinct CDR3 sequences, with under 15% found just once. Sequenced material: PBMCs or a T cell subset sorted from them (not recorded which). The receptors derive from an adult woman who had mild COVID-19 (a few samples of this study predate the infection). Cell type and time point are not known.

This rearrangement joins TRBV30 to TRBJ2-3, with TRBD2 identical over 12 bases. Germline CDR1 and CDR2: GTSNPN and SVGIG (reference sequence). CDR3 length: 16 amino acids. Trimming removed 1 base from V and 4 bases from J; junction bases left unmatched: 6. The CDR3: CAWSGLAGVGADTQYF. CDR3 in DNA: TGTGCCTGGAGTGGACTAGCGGGAGTGGGTGCAGATACGCAGTATTTT.

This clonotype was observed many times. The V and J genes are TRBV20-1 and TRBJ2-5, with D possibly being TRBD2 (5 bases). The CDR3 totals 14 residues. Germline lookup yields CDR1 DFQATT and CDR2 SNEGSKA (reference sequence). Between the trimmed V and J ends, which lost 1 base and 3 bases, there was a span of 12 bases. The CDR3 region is CSARVGSAEETQYF. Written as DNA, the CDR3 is TGCAGTGCTAGAGTGGGTAGCGCGGAAGAGACCCAGTACTTC.

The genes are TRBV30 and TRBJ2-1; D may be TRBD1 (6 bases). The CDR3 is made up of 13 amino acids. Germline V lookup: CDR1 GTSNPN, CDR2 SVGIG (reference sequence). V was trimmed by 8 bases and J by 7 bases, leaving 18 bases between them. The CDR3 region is CARDIPGTNEQFF. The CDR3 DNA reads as TGTGCCCGGGACATCCCCGGGACGAATGAGCAGTTCTTC.

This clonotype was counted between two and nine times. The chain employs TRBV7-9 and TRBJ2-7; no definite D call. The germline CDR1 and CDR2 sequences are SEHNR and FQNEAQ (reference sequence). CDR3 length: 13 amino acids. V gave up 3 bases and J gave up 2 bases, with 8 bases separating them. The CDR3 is CASSFRSTYEQYF. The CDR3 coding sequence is TGTGCCAGCAGCTTCCGCAGTACCTACGAGCAGTACTTC. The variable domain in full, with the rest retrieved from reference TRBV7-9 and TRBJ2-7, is DTGVSQNPRHKITKRGQNVTFRCDPISEHNRLYWYRQTLGQGPEFLTYFQNEAQLEKSRLLSDRFSAERPKGSFSTLEIQRTEQGDSAMYLCASSFRSTYEQYFGPGTRLTVT.

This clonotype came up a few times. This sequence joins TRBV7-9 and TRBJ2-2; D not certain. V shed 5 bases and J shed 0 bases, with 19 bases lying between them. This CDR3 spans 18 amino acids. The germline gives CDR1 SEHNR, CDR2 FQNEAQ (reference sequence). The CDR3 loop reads CASSDVGIWAANTGELFF. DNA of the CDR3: TGTGCCAGCAGCGACGTAGGCATTTGGGCCGCGAACACCGGGGAGCTGTTTTTT.

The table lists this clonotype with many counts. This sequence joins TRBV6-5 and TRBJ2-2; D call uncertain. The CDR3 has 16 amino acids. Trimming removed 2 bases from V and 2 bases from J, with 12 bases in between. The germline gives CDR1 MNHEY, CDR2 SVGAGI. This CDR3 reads CASSYTSILNTGELFF. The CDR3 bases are TGTGCCAGCAGTTACACCTCAATACTAAACACCGGGGAGCTGTTTTTT.

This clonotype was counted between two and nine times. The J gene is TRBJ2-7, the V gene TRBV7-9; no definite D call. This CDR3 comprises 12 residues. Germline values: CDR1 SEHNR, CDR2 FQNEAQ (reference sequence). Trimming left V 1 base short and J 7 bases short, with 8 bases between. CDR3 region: CASSLEGLEQYF. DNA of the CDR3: TGTGCCAGCAGCTTAGAAGGCCTTGAGCAGTACTTC.

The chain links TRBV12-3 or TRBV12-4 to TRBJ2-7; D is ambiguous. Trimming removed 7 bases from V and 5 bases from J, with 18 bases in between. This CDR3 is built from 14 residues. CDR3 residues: CASTPGSGANEQYF. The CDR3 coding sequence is TGTGCCAGCACCCCAGGTTCGGGTGCCAACGAGCAGTACTTC.

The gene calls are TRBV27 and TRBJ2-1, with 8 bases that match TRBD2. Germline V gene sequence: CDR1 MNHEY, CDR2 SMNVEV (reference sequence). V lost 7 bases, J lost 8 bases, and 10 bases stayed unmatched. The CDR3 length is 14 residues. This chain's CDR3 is CASNPQREKDEQFF. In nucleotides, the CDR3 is TGTGCCAGCAACCCTCAGCGGGAGAAAGATGAGCAGTTCTTC.

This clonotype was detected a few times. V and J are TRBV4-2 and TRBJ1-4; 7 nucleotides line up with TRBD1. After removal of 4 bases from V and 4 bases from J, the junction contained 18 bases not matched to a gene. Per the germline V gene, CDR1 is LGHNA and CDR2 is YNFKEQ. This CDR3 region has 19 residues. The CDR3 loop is CASSPAILLTGTDNEKLFF. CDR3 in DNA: TGTGCCAGCAGCCCGGCCATATTACTCACCGGGACAGATAATGAAAAACTGTTTTTT.

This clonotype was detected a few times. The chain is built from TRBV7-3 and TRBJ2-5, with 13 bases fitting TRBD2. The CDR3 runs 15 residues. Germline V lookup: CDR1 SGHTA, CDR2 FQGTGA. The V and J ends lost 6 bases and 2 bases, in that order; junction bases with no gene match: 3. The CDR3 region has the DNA TGTGCCAGCAGTCGGACTAGCGGGGGACAAGAGACCCAGTACTTC. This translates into CASSRTSGGQETQYF.

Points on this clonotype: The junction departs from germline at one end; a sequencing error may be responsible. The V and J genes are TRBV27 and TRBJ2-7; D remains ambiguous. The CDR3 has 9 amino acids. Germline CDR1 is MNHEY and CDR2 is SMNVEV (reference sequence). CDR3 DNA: TGTGCCAGCGGTCCCCCCTTGGACTTC. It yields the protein CASGPPLDF.

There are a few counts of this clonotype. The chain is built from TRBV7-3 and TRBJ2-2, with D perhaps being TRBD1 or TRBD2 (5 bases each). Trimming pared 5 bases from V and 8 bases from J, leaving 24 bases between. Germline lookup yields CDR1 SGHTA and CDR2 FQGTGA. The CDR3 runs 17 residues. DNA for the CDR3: TGTGCCAGCAGCCCCTCGTCGGGGCGGAACAAACCGGGGGAGCTGTTTTTT. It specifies CASSPSSGRNKPGELFF. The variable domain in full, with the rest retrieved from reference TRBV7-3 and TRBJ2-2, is GAGVSQTPSNKVTEKGKYVELRCDPISGHTALYWYRQSLGQGPEFLIYFQGTGAADDSGLPNDRFFAVRPEGSVSTLKIQRTERGDSAVYLCASSPSSGRNKPGELFFGEGSRLTVL.

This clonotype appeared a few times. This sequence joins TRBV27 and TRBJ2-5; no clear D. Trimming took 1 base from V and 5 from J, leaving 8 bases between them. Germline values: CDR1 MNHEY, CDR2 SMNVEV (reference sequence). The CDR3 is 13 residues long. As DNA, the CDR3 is TGTGCCAGCAGTTTATATGTTCGGGAGACCCAGTACTTC. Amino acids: CASSLYVRETQYF.